A single sample gave rise to the 26 T cell receptor beta chains below, sequenced in a study of shared clonotypes between healthy human individuals. The protocol was immunoSEQ multiplex PCR, while the TCRdb copy is restricted to in-frame clones and leaves out a portion. The repertoire includes under 550,000 clones, 90% to 96% of them detected once, and under 0.06% sits in the top ten. Specimen: naive CD4+ T cells sorted from blood. Subset in this sample: CD45RA+ positively selected. Receptors were obtained from a woman aged 30 to 39 in good health.

The genes are TRBV11-2 and TRBJ2-1; 11 bases are a match to TRBD2. V gave up 3 bases and J gave up 2 bases; unmatched junction bases: 0. Germline V gene lookup returns CDR1 SGHAT and CDR2 FQNNGV. The CDR3 covers 15 residues. CDR3 loop: CASSLTSGTYNEQFF. CDR3 DNA sequence: TGTGCCAGCAGCTTGACTAGCGGGACCTACAATGAGCAGTTCTTC.

The CDR3 region has the DNA TGTGCCAGTAGTAGGGGTAGGAAGAACACTGAAGCTTTCTTT. It is translated as CASSRGRKNTEAFF. The rearrangement uses TRBV19 and TRBJ1-1; the D is unclear. Trimming stripped 4 bases from V and 1 base from J, with 10 bases between. This CDR3 contains 14 residues. CDR1 is LNHDA, CDR2 SQIVND, per germline (reference sequence). The full variable domain, with the rest looked up from reference TRBV19 and TRBJ1-1, is DGGITQSPKYLFRKEGQNVTLSCEQNLNHDAMYWYRQDPGQGLRLIYYSQIVNDFQKGDIAEGYSVSREKKESFPLTVTSAQKNPTAFYLCASSRGRKNTEAFFGQGTRLTVV.

V gene TRBV4-1 combines with J gene TRBJ1-2, with D possibly being TRBD1 (5 bases). The CDR3 is 15 residues long. V was trimmed by 0 bases and J by 4 bases, leaving 12 bases between them. The germline V gene encodes CDR1 MGHRA and CDR2 YSYEKL. This CDR3 is CASSQDLGQIYGYTF. DNA of the CDR3: TGCGCCAGCAGCCAAGATCTGGGGCAGATCTATGGCTACACCTTC.

V and J are TRBV2 and TRBJ1-1, with TRBD1 as a possible D gene (6 bases). V was shortened by 4 bases and J by 10 bases, with 13 bases between the two germline ends. This CDR3 is built from 12 residues. CDR1 is SNHLY and CDR2 is FYNNEI in the germline V gene. CDR3 amino acids: CASSADSWSAFF. As DNA, the CDR3 is TGTGCCAGCAGTGCGGACAGTTGGTCAGCTTTCTTT.

This clone was detected once. This chain connects TRBV30 to TRBJ2-1; 11 bases agree with TRBD2. Germline trimming cut 6 bases from V and 2 bases from J; bases unmatched to any gene: 6. The CDR3 contains 15 residues. The germline V gene encodes CDR1 GTSNPN and CDR2 SVGIG (reference sequence). DNA for the CDR3: TGTGCCTGTCTAGGACTAGCGGGCCCCTACAATGAGCAGTTCTTC. It translates to CACLGLAGPYNEQFF.

The V call is TRBV30, the J call TRBJ2-2, with 11 bases fitting TRBD2. Germline CDR1 and CDR2: GTSNPN and SVGIG (reference sequence). After removal of 8 bases from V and 4 bases from J, the junction contained 9 bases not matched to a gene. The CDR3 is 15 residues long. The CDR3 protein is CASSGRALGTGELFF. The CDR3 bases are TGTGCCAGTAGCGGGAGGGCCCTCGGCACCGGGGAGCTGTTTTTT.

The J gene is TRBJ2-7, the V gene TRBV28; no definite D call. Per germline, CDR1 MDHEN and CDR2 SYDVKM. This CDR3 is built from 15 residues. With 10 bases removed from V and 3 bases from J, the gap between germline ends came to 22 bases. The CDR3 here is CATLSQFLGFYEQYF. CDR3 coding DNA: TGTGCCACCCTTTCCCAATTCCTCGGGTTCTACGAGCAGTACTTC.

With respect to this clone: Other DNA sequences within the sample encode an identical CDR3. CDR3 DNA: TGTGCCAGCAGCCGAAGCTACAATGAGCAGTTCTTC. Translated: CASSRSYNEQFF. V and J are TRBV28 and TRBJ2-1; D uncertain. The V end lost 6 bases, the J end lost 3 bases, and 6 bases lay between the germline ends. Germline assignment: CDR1 MDHEN and CDR2 SYDVKM. CDR3 length equals 12 residues.

The chain combines TRBV19 with TRBJ1-3; TRBD1 agrees at 7 bases. The trim removed 5 bases at V and 2 bases at J, leaving 6 bases unmatched. CDR1 LNHDA and CDR2 SQIVND come from the germline V gene (reference sequence). The CDR3 contains 15 residues. The CDR3 spells CASSATQGAGNTIYF. CDR3 nucleotides: TGTGCCAGTAGTGCAACGCAGGGGGCTGGAAACACCATATATTTT. Based on the CDR3 plus reference TRBV19 and TRBJ1-3, the full variable domain is DGGITQSPKYLFRKEGQNVTLSCEQNLNHDAMYWYRQDPGQGLRLIYYSQIVNDFQKGDIAEGYSVSREKKESFPLTVTSAQKNPTAFYLCASSATQGAGNTIYFGEGSWLTVV.

This chain connects TRBV5-1 to TRBJ2-1; 12 nucleotides align to TRBD2. V was pared by 0 bases and J by 4 bases, with 5 bases of the junction left unmatched. There are 17 residues in the CDR3. Germline V gene sequence: CDR1 SGHRS, CDR2 YFSETQ. CDR3 in amino acids: CASSLAATSGSYNEQFF. The CDR3, as DNA: TGCGCCAGCAGCTTGGCCGCGACTAGCGGGAGTTACAATGAGCAGTTCTTC.

The rearrangement uses TRBV18 and TRBJ2-1; D is perhaps TRBD1 or TRBD2 (5 bases each). Germline V gives CDR1 KGHSH, CDR2 LQKENI. V was trimmed by 4 bases and J by 5 bases, leaving 12 bases between them. The CDR3 contains 14 residues. The CDR3 DNA is TGTGCCAGCTCACACCGGGACGGGAACAATGAGCAGTTCTTC. Translated: CASSHRDGNNEQFF.

Worth noting for this clone: This sample also contains other DNA sequences that code for the same CDR3. The CDR3 nucleotides are TGTGCCAGCAGCTTTAGCGGGGACACTGAAGCTTTCTTT. Its translation: CASSFSGDTEAFF. The chain uses TRBV7-2 and TRBJ1-1; D is unresolved. The length of the CDR3 is 13 residues. V lost 3 bases to trimming and J lost 3 bases, with 8 bases between them. The germline gives CDR1 SGHTA, CDR2 FQGNSA.

J is TRBJ2-1 and V is TRBV20-1; unclear D gene. Trimming cost V 7 bases and J 10 bases, with 14 bases left between them. The CDR3 runs 11 residues. CDR1 is DFQATT and CDR2 is SNEGSKA in the germline V gene (reference sequence). CDR3 amino acids: CSGFFLGEQFF. The CDR3, as DNA: TGCAGTGGTTTCTTCCTTGGGGAGCAGTTCTTC.

V usage is TRBV19 and J usage is TRBJ2-7, with 9 bases that match TRBD1. From germline, CDR1 is LNHDA and CDR2 SQIVND (reference sequence). The trim removed 5 bases at V and 5 bases at J, leaving 10 bases unmatched. The CDR3 spans 15 residues. CDR3 protein: CASSPSGQGADEQYF. The CDR3 DNA follows: TGTGCCAGTAGTCCATCGGGACAGGGCGCGGACGAGCAGTACTTC.

V is TRBV10-3 and J is TRBJ1-2; TRBD1 aligns across 9 bases. The CDR3 sequence is 14 residues long. Per the germline V gene, CDR1 is ENHRY and CDR2 is SYGVKD. The J segment lost 8 bases and the V segment lost 4 bases, leaving 8 bases of the junction unmatched. The chain's CDR3 is CAISGTGESGGYTF. For the CDR3, the DNA is TGTGCCATCAGTGGGACAGGGGAATCGGGGGGCTACACCTTC.

The chain uses TRBV2 and TRBJ2-2; D call uncertain. The V gene's germline CDR1 is SNHLY and CDR2 FYNNEI. V lost 5 bases and J lost 3, with 10 bases in between. The CDR3 is 14 amino acids. The CDR3 region is CASSLEFDTGELFF. CDR3 sequence (DNA): TGTGCCAGCAGTCTCGAATTTGACACCGGGGAGCTGTTTTTT.

This rearrangement joins TRBV4-2 to TRBJ2-5; a weak D match, TRBD2 (7 bases). The DNA end is more similar to TRBJ2-7, so the J call may be wrong. Germline V lookup: CDR1 LGHNA, CDR2 YNFKEQ. This CDR3 is 15 amino acids long. The CDR3 nucleotides are TGTGCCAGCAGCCAAGAAGGGGGGGTTACCTACGAGCAGTACTTC. Amino acids: CASSQEGGVTYEQYF.

The genes are TRBV7-9 and TRBJ2-3, with 9 bases that match TRBD2. The germline V gene has CDR1 SEHNR and CDR2 FQNEAQ (reference sequence). CDR3 size: 16 residues. Germline trimming cut 1 base from V and 4 bases from J; bases unmatched to any gene: 6. CDR3 nucleotide sequence: TGTGCCAGCAGCTTAGTTTTTAGCGGGAGTTCAGATACGCAGTATTTT. It encodes CASSLVFSGSSDTQYF.

The chain has TRBV27 and TRBJ2-7; D perhaps matches TRBD1 (6 bases). The CDR3 runs 12 residues. The V end lost 3 bases, the J end lost 7 bases, and 10 bases lay between the germline ends. Germline V gives CDR1 MNHEY, CDR2 SMNVEV (reference sequence). The CDR3 is CASSFWGREQYF. The CDR3, as DNA: TGTGCCAGCAGTTTTTGGGGGCGTGAGCAGTACTTC.

This chain joins TRBV5-1 and TRBJ2-1; TRBD2 agrees at 11 bases. The V and J ends lost 0 bases and 4 bases, in that order; junction bases with no gene match: 6. This CDR3 comprises 17 residues. Germline CDR1 and CDR2: SGHRS and YFSETQ. The CDR3 reads CASSLARGTSGYNEQFF. CDR3 DNA: TGCGCCAGCAGCTTGGCCAGGGGGACTAGCGGTTACAATGAGCAGTTCTTC. The full variable domain, rest sourced from reference TRBV5-1 and TRBJ2-1, is KAGVTQTPRYLIKTRGQQVTLSCSPISGHRSVSWYQQTPGQGLQFLFEYFSETQRNKGNFPGRFSGRQFSNSRSEMNVSTLELGDSALYLCASSLARGTSGYNEQFFGPGTRLTVL.

Here the CDR3 reads CATSAGWTLDSYEQYF. The DNA for the CDR3 is TGTGCCACCAGCGCAGGATGGACTCTAGATTCCTACGAGCAGTACTTC. The chain has TRBV15 and TRBJ2-7, with a weak D call TRBD2 (5 bases). Germline CDR1 LNHNV, CDR2 YYDKDF (reference sequence). Trimming stripped 5 bases from V and 1 base from J, with 18 bases between. This CDR3 contains 16 residues.

The gene calls are TRBV5-4 and TRBJ2-3; D is possibly TRBD2 (6 bases). There are 14 residues in the CDR3. Trimming took 5 bases from V and 5 from J, leaving 15 bases between them. The V gene's germline CDR1 is SGHNT and CDR2 YYREEE (reference sequence). The CDR3 DNA follows: TGTGCCAGCAGGCGGGACTTACGGGAAGATACGCAGTATTTT. It translates to CASRRDLREDTQYF.

This clone has only one observation. The chain carries TRBV19 and TRBJ2-7, with a tentative D call TRBD1 (6 bases). In germline, CDR1 is LNHDA, CDR2 SQIVND (reference sequence). The CDR3 consists of 16 residues. V dropped 11 bases and J dropped 0 bases, with 23 bases sitting between them. The CDR3 DNA follows: TGTGCCGCCTCACGTGGTAGGGGGTATCACTCCTACGAGCAGTACTTC. It is translated as CAASRGRGYHSYEQYF.

V is TRBV30 and J is TRBJ2-1; TRBD2 aligns across 7 bases. The germline V gene encodes CDR1 GTSNPN and CDR2 SVGIG (reference sequence). The CDR3 covers 15 residues. The V gene end was trimmed by 0 bases and the J gene end by 5 bases; junction bases not matched to a gene: 7. CDR3 protein: CAWSVWGRVDNEQFF. Here the CDR3 DNA reads TGTGCCTGGAGTGTCTGGGGGAGGGTCGACAATGAGCAGTTCTTC.

This clone was seen a single time. The chain carries TRBV19 and TRBJ2-7, with 9 bases identical to TRBD2. The CDR3 contains 15 residues. The ends lost 4 bases at V and 2 bases at J; junction bases unmatched: 6. Germline V CDR1 and CDR2: LNHDA, SQIVND (reference sequence). CDR3 nucleotides: TGTGCCAGTAGTACAGGGGCGGGAGGGCCCTACGAGCAGTACTTC. Amino acid sequence: CASSTGAGGPYEQYF.

This chain joins TRBV10-1 and TRBJ2-7, with D tentatively TRBD1 (6 bases). V was shortened by 4 bases and J by 2 bases, with 9 bases between the two germline ends. CDR3 length: 13 amino acids. The germline V gene has CDR1 WNHNN and CDR2 SYGVQD (reference sequence). In DNA, the CDR3 is TGCGCCAGCAGTGGAGACAGGCCCTACGAGCAGTACTTC. It is translated as CASSGDRPYEQYF.